The present entry profiles one TCR beta chain with its context. TCRdb keeps only in-frame clones here, not all; method: immunoSEQ multiplex PCR. The repertoire holds some 19,000 clones, with approximately 82% as singletons. This CDR3 contains 13 residues. V dropped 6 bases and J dropped 8; count of bases not matched to a gene: 6. Looked up from germline, CDR1 is MNHEY and CDR2 is SMNVEV (reference sequence). The entry originates in a study of somatic mutations in cytotoxic T cells in rheumatoid arthritis. Study-level information: Patient blood was drawn as 30 ml EDTA; the draw came right after diagnosis and before any treatment.

The source is a young man with rheumatoid arthritis. The sample comprised CD8+ T cells sorted from blood. The J gene is TRBJ1-2, the V gene TRBV27, with 10 bases lining up with TRBD1. The CDR3 loop reads CASSKTGGGGYTF. CDR3 nucleotides: TGTGCCAGCAGCAAGACAGGGGGCGGGGGCTACACCTTC.